These 17 T cell receptor beta chains were sequenced from one sample in a study of blood T cell repertoires in COVID-19. Method: immunoSEQ multiplex PCR; TCRdb's copy keeps in-frame clones and lacks some. Of more than 80,000 clones listed, 86% are singletons. The sample was peripheral blood. The receptors come from a man older than 75 with acute or convalescent COVID-19.

J is TRBJ2-1 and V is TRBV2; D is ambiguous. From germline, CDR1 is SNHLY and CDR2 FYNNEI. This CDR3 comprises 11 residues. V lost 7 bases and J 5 bases, leaving 6 bases between the germline ends. The CDR3 is CASTYNNEQFF. CDR3 in DNA: TGTGCCAGCACTTATAACAATGAGCAGTTCTTC.

The chain is built from TRBV7-9 and TRBJ1-2; tentative D call: TRBD1 (5 bases). The CDR3 is 14 residues long. CDR1 SEHNR and CDR2 FQNEAQ come from the germline V gene (reference sequence). V lost 3 bases and J 4 bases, leaving 12 bases between the germline ends. The CDR3 region is CASSFTGGSYGYTF. CDR3 sequence (DNA): TGTGCCAGCAGCTTTACGGGGGGAAGCTATGGCTACACCTTC.

The chain recombines TRBV28 with TRBJ2-7, with a possible D match to TRBD1 (6 bases). V lost 6 bases and J lost 6, with 15 bases in between. The CDR3 runs to 13 residues. The germline gives CDR1 MDHEN, CDR2 SYDVKM. Here the CDR3 DNA reads TGTGCCAGCAGAGCACAGGGTTTAGGCGAGCAGTACTTC. Protein product: CASRAQGLGEQYF.

The chain links TRBV29-1 to TRBJ2-3; the D gene is possibly TRBD1 (5 bases). CDR1 is SQVTM, CDR2 ANQGSEA, per germline. The V end was cut by 3 bases, the J end by 7 bases, with 14 bases between. The CDR3 consists of 13 residues. CDR3: CSVDAGFENTQYF. DNA for the CDR3: TGCAGCGTTGACGCAGGGTTCGAAAATACGCAGTATTTT.

V usage is TRBV3-1 (or the pseudogene TRBV3-2) and J usage is TRBJ2-1; the D gene is possibly TRBD1 (5 bases). The CDR3 is 15 residues long. CDR1 is LGHDT, CDR2 YNNKEL, per germline (reference sequence). Trimming left V 0 bases short and J 5 bases short, with 11 bases between. CDR3 bases: TGTGCCAGCAGCCAAGATGGGGCGCTGCACAATGAGCAGTTCTTC. Translated: CASSQDGALHNEQFF.

This clone appeared a single time. The chain joins TRBV30 to TRBJ1-2, with unresolved D. Germline CDR1 reads GTSNPN; CDR2 reads SVGIG (reference sequence). V was cut by 3 bases and J by 6 bases, with 20 bases left in between. This CDR3 contains 15 residues. CDR3 protein: CAWRGERRYINGYTF. For the CDR3, the DNA is TGTGCCTGGAGAGGCGAGAGGCGATATATCAATGGCTACACCTTC.

This sequence joins TRBV28 and TRBJ2-7; TRBD2 matches at 10 bases. Trimming cost V 11 bases and J 0 bases; bases outside gene matches: 7. CDR1 MDHEN and CDR2 SYDVKM come from the germline V gene. The CDR3 runs 14 residues. The CDR3 reads CAGRTSGFSYEQYF. CDR3 DNA: TGTGCCGGGCGGACTAGCGGATTCTCCTACGAGCAGTACTTC.

The chain links TRBV19 to TRBJ1-2, with TRBD1 matching 8 bases. Trimming took 4 bases from V and 4 from J; bases not matched to a gene: 5. CDR1 is LNHDA, CDR2 SQIVND, per germline (reference sequence). The CDR3 sequence is 14 residues long. DNA for the CDR3: TGTGCCAGTAGTACCCAGGGGGCCGGCTATGGCTACACCTTC. Protein sequence: CASSTQGAGYGYTF.

This clone was seen just once. The chain combines TRBV2 with TRBJ2-6; no reliable D call. V lost 5 bases, J lost 0 bases, and 11 bases lay in between. The CDR3 sequence is 16 residues long. Looked up from germline, CDR1 is SNHLY and CDR2 is FYNNEI. The CDR3 spells CASSYPGISGANVLTF. CDR3 in DNA: TGTGCCAGCAGTTACCCCGGTATCTCTGGGGCCAACGTCCTGACTTTC. Supplemented by reference TRBV2 and TRBJ2-6, the full variable domain reads EPEVTQTPSHQVTQMGQEVILRCVPISNHLYFYWYRQILGQKVEFLVSFYNNEISEKSEIFDDQFSVERPDGSNFTLKIRSTKLEDSAMYFCASSYPGISGANVLTFGAGSRLTVL.

This clone has more than one count but fewer than ten. V usage is TRBV12-3 or TRBV12-4 and J usage is TRBJ1-2; TRBD1 matches at 9 bases. The CDR3 runs to 13 residues. The trim removed 7 bases at V and 4 bases at J, leaving 4 bases unmatched. The CDR3 bases are TGTGCCAGCATCCTGACAGGGGGCTATGGCTACACCTTC. It translates to CASILTGGYGYTF.

The chain joins TRBV7-3 to TRBJ2-1, with a weak D call TRBD1 (6 bases). CDR3 length: 15 amino acids. The V and J ends lost 0 bases and 1 base respectively, with 7 bases between them. The germline CDR1 and CDR2 sequences are SGHTA and FQGTGA. Here the CDR3 DNA reads TGTGCCAGCAGCTTAACGACAGGTTCCTACAATGAGCAGTTCTTC. Its protein is CASSLTTGSYNEQFF.

The chain employs TRBV6-5 and TRBJ1-4, with TRBD1 matching 7 bases. The junction had 3 bases not matched to a gene; V was cut back by 6 bases and J by 11 bases. This CDR3 has 11 residues. The germline V gene encodes CDR1 MNHEY and CDR2 SVGAGI. The CDR3 DNA reads TGTGCCAGCAGCTCAGGGGGTAAACTGTTTTTT. Protein sequence: CASSSGGKLFF.

This clone has a single count. CDR3: CASSETTSGAYEQYF. The DNA for the CDR3 is TGTGCCAGCAGTGAAACTACTAGCGGGGCCTACGAGCAGTACTTC. The chain couples TRBV6-1 to TRBJ2-7; 10 bases fit TRBD2. CDR3 length: 15 amino acids. Trimming removed 2 bases from V and 2 bases from J; junction bases left unmatched: 3. Germline V gene sequence: CDR1 MNHNS, CDR2 SASEGT.

Here the CDR3 reads CASSLGRLGATQYF. The DNA for the CDR3 is TGTGCCAGCAGCTTGGGACGACTAGGAGCTACGCAGTATTTT. The chain is built from TRBV7-2 and TRBJ2-3; possible D gene TRBD2, 6 bases. This CDR3 is built from 14 residues. Germline-derived CDR1 and CDR2 are SGHTA and FQGNSA. Trimming took 3 bases from V and 8 from J, leaving 15 bases between them.

This clone has only one observation. V is TRBV7-3 and J is TRBJ1-1; 8 bases map to TRBD1. The CDR3 consists of 15 residues. J lost 4 bases, V lost 1 base, and 5 bases had no gene match. CDR1 is SGHTA, CDR2 FQGTGA, per germline. The CDR3 coding sequence is TGTGCCAGCAGCTTAAATACAGGGGGGAGCACTGAAGCTTTCTTT. As protein: CASSLNTGGSTEAFF.

The gene calls are TRBV3-1 (or the pseudogene TRBV3-2) and TRBJ2-3; 10 bases align to TRBD2. The length of the CDR3 is 18 residues. After removal of 0 bases from V and 3 bases from J, the junction contained 9 bases not matched to a gene. CDR1 is LGHDT, CDR2 YNNKEL, per germline (reference sequence). The CDR3 DNA reads TGTGCCAGCAGCCAAGAAGCCGGGCTAGCGGGAGTTACAGATACGCAGTATTTT. As protein: CASSQEAGLAGVTDTQYF.

This chain connects TRBV28 to TRBJ1-2; D might be TRBD1 (5 bases). The CDR3 spans 14 residues. Germline loops: CDR1 MDHEN, CDR2 SYDVKM. Trimming removed 2 bases at V and 5 bases at J, with 12 bases between. The CDR3 region is CASSLNQGRYGYTF. The CDR3, as DNA: TGTGCCAGCAGTTTAAATCAGGGAAGGTATGGCTACACCTTC.